The subject of this entry is one TCR beta chain. The source of the sample is a study of early stage breast cancer tumors. Each sample had two DNA replicates, roughly 0.5 ug blood or roughly 1.6 ug tissue. Here immunoSEQ multiplex PCR was the method, and the copy in TCRdb shows in-frame clones only, minus some. The data show 10,000 or so clones, around 81% seen once. What was sequenced was normal breast tissue next to the tumor. The source is a person aged 35 to 50 with breast cancer.

The CDR3 sequence: CASSPPSGRGNEQFF. CDR3 nucleotide sequence: TGTGCCAGCTCACCACCTAGCGGGAGGGGGAATGAGCAGTTCTTC. This sequence joins TRBV18 and TRBJ2-1; 11 bases agree with TRBD2. The CDR3 covers 15 residues. Germline loops: CDR1 KGHSH, CDR2 LQKENI. The ends lost 0 bases at V and 7 bases at J; junction bases unmatched: 2.